The 3 T cell receptor beta chains below were found in one sample sequenced in a study of T cells in tuberculosis. This sample's time point: new active TB diagnosis, blood taken before or within 7 days of starting treatment. TCRdb's table, derived via immunoSEQ multiplex PCR, lists solely in-frame clones and lacks some. The sample lists more than 20,000 clones, approximately 85% occurring once. The sample was PBMCs, taken at tuberculosis diagnosis. These receptors all stem from an adult with tuberculosis.

This chain connects TRBV28 to TRBJ1-4; 9 bases line up with TRBD1. CDR3 size: 18 residues. CDR1 is MDHEN, CDR2 SYDVKM, per germline. Trimming took 6 bases from V and 0 from J; bases not matched to a gene: 11. CDR3 amino acids: CASRKPPGQGSTNEKLFF. CDR3 in DNA: TGTGCCAGCAGGAAGCCCCCGGGACAGGGATCAACTAATGAAAAACTGTTTTTT.

This clone occurred once. CDR3 sequence reads: CASSLGSRGGNEKLFF. The CDR3 nucleotides are TGTGCCAGCAGCTTAGGGTCCAGGGGCGGTAATGAAAAACTGTTTTTT. The chain recombines TRBV13 with TRBJ1-4; possibly TRBD1 for D (6 bases). Per germline, CDR1 PRHDT and CDR2 FYEKMQ (reference sequence). This CDR3 has 16 amino acids. V lost 0 bases and J 4 bases, leaving 12 bases between the germline ends.

The chain couples TRBV6-1 to TRBJ2-7, with D unresolved. This CDR3 has 14 residues. Trimming took off 6 bases at V and 0 bases at J, with 12 bases between the two ends. Germline CDR1 is MNHNS and CDR2 is SASEGT. The CDR3 loop reads CASSPRFDSYEQYF. The CDR3 DNA sequence: TGTGCCAGCAGCCCCCGGTTCGACTCCTACGAGCAGTACTTC.